The next 26 T cell receptor beta chains were all read from a single sample in a study of control samples from healthy donors and cancer patients. Clones were read by immunoSEQ multiplex PCR, and TCRdb kept only the in-frame ones, dropping some. The sample lists 90,000 to 130,000 clones, over 75% seen once, with around 4% in the top ten. The specimen was PBMCs. Source of these receptors: a woman between 55 and 75 years old with lung cancer.

V and J are TRBV7-8 and TRBJ2-3, with a tentative D call TRBD2 (6 bases). Between the trimmed V and J ends, which lost 7 bases and 0 bases, there was a span of 11 bases. The germline gives CDR1 SGHVS, CDR2 FQNEAQ. The CDR3 loop spans 14 amino acids. The CDR3 DNA follows: TGTGCCAGCATCGTGGGGGGTAGCACAGATACGCAGTATTTT. Its translation: CASIVGGSTDTQYF.

This clone has just one count. V usage is TRBV5-1 and J usage is TRBJ1-1, with D possibly matching TRBD1 (6 bases). V shed 4 bases and J shed 1 base, with 11 bases lying between them. The CDR3 consists of 14 residues. The germline gives CDR1 SGHRS, CDR2 YFSETQ. CDR3 nucleotides: TGCGCCAGCAGCCCTGGGGGCAGGAACACTGAAGCTTTCTTT. Its protein is CASSPGGRNTEAFF.

The genes are TRBV5-1 and TRBJ2-3; 9 bases are shared with TRBD2. The CDR3 runs to 17 residues. The germline gives CDR1 SGHRS, CDR2 YFSETQ. J lost 5 bases, V lost 0 bases, and 10 bases had no gene match. For the CDR3, the DNA is TGCGCCAGCAGCTTGGCCGGTAGCGGGGGAGCACAAGATACGCAGTATTTT. This translates into CASSLAGSGGAQDTQYF.

The V gene is TRBV27, the J gene TRBJ1-1, with D perhaps matching TRBD1 (5 bases). The CDR3 sequence is 14 residues long. V was pared by 6 bases and J by 4 bases, with 15 bases between. CDR1 and CDR2 from the germline V gene are MNHEY and SMNVEV (reference sequence). The CDR3 protein is CASSKGPGPTEAFF. CDR3 sequence (DNA): TGTGCCAGCAGCAAGGGTCCGGGGCCCACTGAAGCTTTCTTT.

The V gene is TRBV3-1 (or the pseudogene TRBV3-2), the J gene TRBJ2-7, with TRBD2 matching over 7 bases. V was pared by 1 base and J by 4 bases, with 7 bases of the junction left unmatched. The CDR3 consists of 15 residues. Germline V lookup: CDR1 LGHDT, CDR2 YNNKEL (reference sequence). The CDR3 DNA reads TGTGCCAGCAGCCAAGTGGCGGGAGTATTTTACGAGCAGTACTTC. Its translation: CASSQVAGVFYEQYF.

The rearrangement joins TRBV28 to TRBJ2-1, with TRBD2 identical over 8 bases. The CDR3 covers 15 residues. Trimming at V came to 2 bases and at J to 5 bases, leaving 5 bases not matched to a gene. Germline lookup yields CDR1 MDHEN and CDR2 SYDVKM. CDR3 DNA: TGTGCCAGCAGTTTAGGGAGTAGCGGGGACAATGAGCAGTTCTTC. Translation gives CASSLGSSGDNEQFF.

This chain connects TRBV4-2 to TRBJ1-1; 12 bases map to TRBD1. Per germline, CDR1 LGHNA and CDR2 YNFKEQ. This CDR3 region has 18 residues. Trimming at V came to 7 bases and at J to 1 base, leaving 13 bases not matched to a gene. The DNA for the CDR3 is TGTGCCAGCACCCTCCGGCGGGACAGGGGGCGCGGGAACACTGAAGCTTTCTTT. The encoded protein is CASTLRRDRGRGNTEAFF.

The chain uses TRBV28 and TRBJ1-1; unclear D gene. Germline CDR1 reads MDHEN; CDR2 reads SYDVKM. There are 13 residues in the CDR3. V lost 5 bases to trimming and J lost 5 bases, with 12 bases between them. This CDR3 is CASSLRGWTEAFF. In nucleotides, the CDR3 is TGTGCCAGCAGTCTACGCGGGTGGACTGAAGCTTTCTTT.

The chain links TRBV6-5 to TRBJ2-3, with D uncertain. Germline-derived CDR1 and CDR2 are MNHEY and SVGAGI. The CDR3 runs to 11 residues. Between the trimmed V and J ends, which lost 5 bases and 5 bases, there was a span of 5 bases. CDR3 in DNA: TGTGCCAGCAGTCCCCGAGATACGCAGTATTTT. This sequence encodes CASSPRDTQYF.

The J gene is TRBJ1-1, the V gene TRBV11-3; D is unresolved. The CDR3 has 14 amino acids. Trimming took 0 bases from V and 4 from J, leaving 9 bases between them. The V gene's germline CDR1 is SGHNT and CDR2 YENEEA. CDR3 in amino acids: CASSLDRQSTEAFF. The CDR3 DNA sequence: TGTGCCAGCAGCTTAGATCGCCAGTCCACTGAAGCTTTCTTT.

The chain carries TRBV29-1 and TRBJ2-3; 13 nucleotides line up with TRBD2. The CDR3 spans 15 residues. CDR1 SQVTM and CDR2 ANQGSEA come from the germline V gene. With V trimmed by 7 bases and J by 0 bases, 4 bases remained unmatched. The CDR3 region has the DNA TGCAGCGCCGGGACTAGCGGGACAAGCACAGATACGCAGTATTTT. Translated: CSAGTSGTSTDTQYF.

This clone was recorded only once. The rearrangement links TRBV19 to TRBJ2-6; D gene ambiguous. V was clipped by 7 bases and J by 1 base, with 11 bases between them. The CDR3 contains 15 residues. Germline V gives CDR1 LNHDA, CDR2 SQIVND (reference sequence). The CDR3 sequence: CASTLGVSGANVLTF. The CDR3 DNA follows: TGTGCCAGTACCCTCGGAGTATCTGGGGCCAACGTCCTGACTTTC.

This chain connects TRBV7-2 to TRBJ1-1; tentative D call: TRBD1 (5 bases). Per germline, CDR1 SGHTA and CDR2 FQGNSA. V shed 6 bases and J shed 4 bases, with 15 bases lying between them. The CDR3 has 14 amino acids. CDR3 region: CASSPLAGPTEAFF. CDR3 bases: TGTGCCAGCAGTCCCCTGGCGGGGCCCACTGAAGCTTTCTTT.

This sequence joins TRBV2 and TRBJ1-4; 9 bases agree with TRBD1. The length of the CDR3 is 16 residues. Trimming cost V 11 bases and J 0 bases; bases outside gene matches: 10. Per germline, CDR1 SNHLY and CDR2 FYNNEI. CDR3: CASSGGQGSTNEKLFF. CDR3 coding DNA: TGTGCCTCCTCAGGGGGACAGGGATCAACTAATGAAAAACTGTTTTTT.

The chain uses TRBV19 and TRBJ2-7; 7 bases agree with TRBD2. Germline values: CDR1 LNHDA, CDR2 SQIVND (reference sequence). This CDR3 has 15 amino acids. The trim removed 5 bases at V and 6 bases at J, leaving 13 bases unmatched. The CDR3 protein is CASSPLQGGSSEQYF. The CDR3 nucleotides read TGTGCCAGTAGTCCTCTTCAGGGAGGGTCATCCGAGCAGTACTTC.

The rearrangement links TRBV30 to TRBJ1-2; D is uncertain. The CDR3 loop spans 11 amino acids. Trimming took off 1 base at V and 6 bases at J, with 6 bases between the two ends. Per the germline V gene, CDR1 is GTSNPN and CDR2 is SVGIG (reference sequence). The CDR3 nucleotides are TGTGCCTGGAGTGAAAGGAATGGCTACACCTTC. It translates to CAWSERNGYTF. The complete variable domain, with remaining parts taken from reference TRBV30 and TRBJ1-2, reads SQTIHQWPATLVQPVGSPLSLECTVEGTSNPNLYWYRQAAGRGLQLLFYSVGIGQISSEVPQNLSASRPQDRQFILSSKKLLLSDSGFYLCAWSERNGYTFGSGTRLTVV.

This clone occurred a few times. The chain carries TRBV21-1 and TRBJ2-2; whether TRBD1, the table's D call, matches the DNA was not checked. TRBV21-1 is classified as a pseudogene. The CDR3 totals 16 residues. CDR3 sequence reads: CASSKWETGVAGELFF. CDR3 nucleotides: TGTGCCAGCAGCAAATGGGAGACAGGGGTGGCCGGGGAGCTGTTTTTT.

The gene calls are TRBV6-2 or TRBV6-3 and TRBJ1-5; TRBD1 aligns across 7 bases. CDR1 is MNHEY, CDR2 SVGEGT, per germline. V dropped 5 bases and J dropped 0; count of bases not matched to a gene: 4. The CDR3 loop spans 15 amino acids. CDR3 bases: TGTGCCAGCAGTCGGACAGGATCTAGCAATCAGCCCCAGCATTTT. Its protein product is CASSRTGSSNQPQHF.

This clone was seen once. The chain joins TRBV3-1 (or the pseudogene TRBV3-2) to TRBJ2-3; D remains unclear. With 3 bases removed from V and 4 bases from J, the gap between germline ends came to 8 bases. This CDR3 is built from 13 residues. Germline V gives CDR1 LGHDT, CDR2 YNNKEL (reference sequence). CDR3 amino acids: CASSHHASDTQYF. The CDR3 region has the DNA TGTGCCAGCAGCCACCACGCCTCAGATACGCAGTATTTT.

This rearrangement joins TRBV6-5 to TRBJ1-6; possibly TRBD1 for D (5 bases). Germline V gives CDR1 MNHEY, CDR2 SVGAGI. Trimming took 10 bases from V and 7 from J, leaving 17 bases between them. The CDR3 loop spans 14 amino acids. For the CDR3, the DNA is TGTGCCACCAGACCTCGGGGGGAAAATTCACCCCTCCACTTT. Translating it yields CATRPRGENSPLHF.

V gene TRBV29-1 combines with J gene TRBJ1-5, with 7 positions matching TRBD1. Germline CDR1 SQVTM, CDR2 ANQGSEA. CDR3 size: 13 residues. V shed 4 bases, J shed 1 base, and the junction held 1 base outside the gene matches. CDR3 sequence (DNA): TGCAGCGTTGCAGGGGGGAGCAATCAGCCCCAGCATTTT. Amino acids: CSVAGGSNQPQHF.

The chain joins TRBV13 to TRBJ1-4; weak D call: TRBD1 (5 bases). Deletions cut 5 bases from V and 8 bases from J, with 18 bases between. The CDR3 sequence is 15 residues long. The germline gives CDR1 PRHDT, CDR2 FYEKMQ (reference sequence). CDR3 bases: TGTGCCAGCAGCACCAAAAGGGCCAGGGAAGAAAAACTGTTTTTT. Its protein is CASSTKRAREEKLFF.

This clone has only a few counts. The chain couples TRBV4-1 to TRBJ2-4, with TRBD2 as a possible D gene (6 bases). This CDR3 has 15 residues. Germline V gives CDR1 MGHRA, CDR2 YSYEKL. V lost 3 bases, J lost 0 bases, and 9 bases lay in between. The DNA of the CDR3 is TGCGCCAGCAGCCAGTCCGGGAGAGCCAAAAACATTCAGTACTTC. As protein: CASSQSGRAKNIQYF.

The chain joins TRBV5-1 to TRBJ1-4; 7 bases are a match to TRBD1. CDR3 length: 15 amino acids. Looked up from germline, CDR1 is SGHRS and CDR2 is YFSETQ. V dropped 4 bases and J dropped 3; count of bases not matched to a gene: 6. DNA of the CDR3: TGCGCCAGCAGCGTGACAGGGATAGCTAATGAAAAACTGTTTTTT. This translates into CASSVTGIANEKLFF.

This chain joins TRBV6-1 and TRBJ2-3; D gene ambiguous. V lost 1 base, J lost 2 bases, and 13 bases lay in between. CDR3 length equals 16 residues. Germline V CDR1 and CDR2: MNHNS, SASEGT. The CDR3 sequence: CASSEGEEPYTDTQYF. CDR3 coding DNA: TGTGCCAGCAGTGAAGGAGAGGAGCCTTACACAGATACGCAGTATTTT.

The V gene is TRBV30, the J gene TRBJ1-4; perhaps TRBD1 as D (6 bases). CDR3 length equals 13 residues. V shed 5 bases and J shed 2 bases, with 9 bases lying between them. Per germline, CDR1 GTSNPN and CDR2 SVGIG (reference sequence). As DNA, the CDR3 is TGTGCCTGGGCCCAGGGGACTAATGAAAAACTGTTTTTT. Amino acid sequence: CAWAQGTNEKLFF.